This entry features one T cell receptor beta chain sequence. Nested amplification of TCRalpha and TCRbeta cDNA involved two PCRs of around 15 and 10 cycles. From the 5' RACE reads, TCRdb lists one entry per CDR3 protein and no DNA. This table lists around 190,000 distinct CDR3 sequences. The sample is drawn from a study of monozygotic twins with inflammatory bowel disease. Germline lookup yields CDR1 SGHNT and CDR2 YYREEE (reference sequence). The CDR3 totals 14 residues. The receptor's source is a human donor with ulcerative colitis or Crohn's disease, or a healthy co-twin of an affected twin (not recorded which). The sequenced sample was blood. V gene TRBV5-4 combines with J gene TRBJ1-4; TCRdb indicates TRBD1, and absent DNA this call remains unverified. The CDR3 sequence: CASSLAVGGEKLFF.